The following is a T cell receptor (beta chain) sequence with its context. This clone has just a few counts. What antigen it recognizes has not been identified. There are no base qualities to consult, and no much larger clone falls within one base. V loses 11 bases, J loses 3 bases, and the germline ends lie 17 bases apart. CDR1 is given as ENHRY and CDR2 as SYGVKD, both from the germline V gene. Inclusive of the bounding cysteine and phenylalanine, the CDR3 is 13 residues long. Only the CDR3 DNA is retained, 39 bases long and in frame from the first base. This sample was taken from a study of shared T cell receptors in the human thymus (dated by TCRdb to about 2021). Study-level background: The study examined how self-reactive, shared T-cell receptor alpha chains are generated in the human thymus.

The library was produced with the immunoSEQ multiplex PCR assay. TCRdb mirrors the immuneACCESS table, restricted to in-frame sequences. Some clones are absent from its copies; in checked studies, under half trace to an unresolved V gene, and the reason for the others is unknown. For this sample the table gives hundreds of thousands of clones, of which roughly 74% were detected only once. 0.013% of the sample is in the top ten clones. These data also formed part of another study, on human thymus T cells. As that second study puts it: In Finland, the donors were immunologically healthy infants who were having open corrective cardiac surgery for congenital heart defects. Thymus tissue was collected as surgical resects that were removed during corrective cardiac surgery. Biased V and J gene segment usage appeared to be present in both thymic and peripheral blood repertoires. According to the related research, thymic TCR repertoires were highly overlapping among unrelated individuals. TCR alpha and beta repertoires from fewer than ten infant thymus samples and four related peripheral blood samples were characterized in the study. The infant donors were roughly 7 to 244 days old, and the cohort included six or seven males and a couple of females. After being mechanically released from the tissue, thymocytes were kept at -70 degrees C in pellets of about 8.5-32 million cells. A QIAsymphony instrument was used to extract genomic DNA from the frozen cell pellets. TCRB and TCRAD loci were amplified from a standardized quantity of quality-controlled genomic DNA using the immunoSEQ multiplex PCR assay. The V(D)J region was spanned by amplicons of a length sufficient to cover the CDR3 and to identify V and J genes. The commercial immunoSEQ service was used to sequence amplicons on an Illumina platform. Corrections for primer bias and sequencing errors followed previously described methods, while TCRAD and TCRB definitions were based on the IMGT database. Repertoires were analysed with immunoSEQ Analyzer 3.0 and VDJTools, covering basic statistics, V/J segment usage, diversity estimates, rarefaction and pairwise overlap. Diversity was estimated using the Chao1, ChaoE, Efron-Thisted, Shannon and inverse Simpson indices, and was also estimated on datasets down-sampled to the size of the smallest sample. For repertoire overlap, CDR3 nucleotide sequence, V gene and J gene had to match strictly, and clustering was done by Jaccard-based multidimensional scaling. Thymus samples yielded on average roughly 840,000 unique TCRB clonotypes, compared with 80,000 to 85,000 from blood samples.

The source is a boy under three years old with a congenital heart defect. Donor details come from another sample of the same person, matched by shared clones. The sample taken for sequencing was thymocytes. The V and J genes are TRBV10-3 and TRBJ2-7; D gene: possibly TRBD1, on 6 matching bases. The CDR3 protein: CASQGGQGYEQYF. In nucleotides, the sequence is TGTGCCTCACAGGGTGGCCAAGGCTACGAGCAGTACTTC.